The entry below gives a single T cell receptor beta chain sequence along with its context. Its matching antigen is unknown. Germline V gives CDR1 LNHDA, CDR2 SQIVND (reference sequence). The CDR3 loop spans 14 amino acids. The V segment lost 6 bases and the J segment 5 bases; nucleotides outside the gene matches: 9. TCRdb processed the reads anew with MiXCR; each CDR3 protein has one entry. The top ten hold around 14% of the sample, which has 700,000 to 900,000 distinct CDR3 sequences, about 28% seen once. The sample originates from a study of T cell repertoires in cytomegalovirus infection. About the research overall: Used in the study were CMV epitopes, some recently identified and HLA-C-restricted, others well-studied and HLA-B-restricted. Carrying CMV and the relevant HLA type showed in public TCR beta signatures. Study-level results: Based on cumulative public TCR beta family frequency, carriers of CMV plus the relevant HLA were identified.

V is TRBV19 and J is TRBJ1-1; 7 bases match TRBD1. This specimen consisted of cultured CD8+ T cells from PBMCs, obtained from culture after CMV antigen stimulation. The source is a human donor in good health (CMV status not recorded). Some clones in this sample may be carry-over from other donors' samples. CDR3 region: CASRQGGVQTEAFF. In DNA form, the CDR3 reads TGTGCCAGTAGGCAGGGGGGCGTACAAACTGAAGCTTTCTTT.